These T cell receptor beta chains were read from a single sample in a study of regulatory T cells in long-lasting Graves disease. TCRdb called the multiplex PCR reads again in MiXCR, with one record for every CDR3 protein. Of a few hundred thousand distinct CDR3 sequences in the sample, about a quarter are singletons; the top ten hold approximately 28%. Sequenced here: peripheral blood mononuclear cells (PBMCs), sampled when the disease was refractory, from a patient treated with antithyroid drugs. The receptors derive from a female donor with Graves disease. Both conserved end residues are trimmed from each CDR3. Fields, in order: J gene, CDR3 length, V gene, CDR3 protein.

>TRBJ2-7|12|TRBV30
AWSDTGGSYEQY
>TRBJ1-4|12|TRBV6-5
ASSYSGGEEKLF
>TRBJ1-1|13|TRBV19
ASSIGQGANTEAF
>TRBJ2-3|12|TRBV2
ASSARRGTDTQY
>TRBJ2-2|12|TRBV30
AWRMGPNTGELF
>TRBJ2-5|14|TRBV9
ASSVSGTGDQETQY
>TRBJ2-7|12|TRBV2
ASSTSGRFHEQY
>TRBJ2-7|13|TRBV20-1
SARVSGRPTYEQY
>TRBJ2-3|11|TRBV2
ASRGTFTDTQY
>TRBJ1-5|10|TRBV29-1
SVGGGNQPQH
>TRBJ2-7|11|TRBV5-1
ASRGEAPYEQY
>TRBJ1-5|14|TRBV28
ASSSQGAGSNQPQH
>TRBJ2-1|12|TRBV19
ASQLSGGFNEQF
>TRBJ1-2|17|TRBV28
ASSRFTGSWGGSGYGYT
>TRBJ1-6|13|TRBV6-2/TRBV6-3
ASSRGGGANSPLH
>TRBJ1-1|9|TRBV30
AWSAGGIAF
>TRBJ2-7|8|TRBV2
ASSDWEQY
>TRBJ2-7|18|TRBV6-5
ASSYSRRGIPLVGSYEQY
>TRBJ1-4|11|TRBV7-8
ASSPRDLEKLF
>TRBJ2-7|13|TRBV12-3/TRBV12-4
ASSPSSTVPYEQY
>TRBJ1-4|11|TRBV19
ASERATNEKLF